Below are 2 T cell receptor beta chains sequenced from a single sample in a study of cytomegalovirus exposure and HLA in healthy donors. In the PCR, 60 Vbeta and 13 Jbeta primers were used. Assay used: immunoSEQ multiplex PCR; TCRdb lists only in-frame clones, some missing. The table has around 110,000 clones, roughly three quarters seen once; the top ten hold more than 1.5%. Sequenced sample: PBMCs. These receptors came from a young woman in good health and CMV-seronegative.

V gene TRBV27 combines with J gene TRBJ1-6; D may be TRBD1 (6 bases). Trimming took 4 bases from V and 6 from J, leaving 13 bases between them. Germline lookup yields CDR1 MNHEY and CDR2 SMNVEV (reference sequence). This CDR3 region has 15 residues. The CDR3 nucleotides are TGTGCCAGCAGTTCTCTGGGGGCCGGTAATTCACCCCTCCACTTT. Protein sequence: CASSSLGAGNSPLHF.

The chain carries TRBV4-2 and TRBJ1-4; TRBD1 might be the D (5 bases). There are 12 residues in the CDR3. V shed 6 bases and J shed 10 bases, with 12 bases lying between them. Germline V CDR1 and CDR2: LGHNA, YNFKEQ. CDR3 loop: CASSTNQGKLFF. The CDR3 bases are TGTGCCAGCAGTACCAATCAGGGAAAACTGTTTTTT.